Listed here are 27 T cell receptor beta chains from one sample, sequenced in a study of Graves' ophthalmopathy and Graves' hyperthyroidism. Amplification from RNA transcripts yielded the TCR beta CDR3 regions. HTBI-primed first-round RT-PCR preceded second-round multiplex PCR. A single record per CDR3 protein comes from TCRdb applying MiXCR to the multiplex PCR reads. The repertoire holds almost 750,000 distinct CDR3 sequences, with roughly two fifths as singletons. Sequenced sample: peripheral blood. All receptors come from an adult man with Graves' ophthalmopathy.

CDR3 sequence reads: CASSLARIFGNTIYF. The CDR3 DNA follows: TGTGCCAGCAGCTTAGCCAGGATCTTCGGAAACACCATATATTTT. This rearrangement joins TRBV7-9 to TRBJ1-3, with D uncertain. Germline lookup yields CDR1 SEHNR and CDR2 FQNEAQ (reference sequence). V was clipped by 0 bases and J by 4 bases, with 10 bases between them. The CDR3 totals 15 residues.

Turning to this clonotype: A junction boundary mismatches the germline segment, possibly from a read error. CDR3 amino acids: CASPDPRSYEQYF. CDR3 nucleotides: TGTGCCAGCCCTGACCCGAGGTCCTACGAGCAGTACTTC. The J gene is TRBJ2-7, the V gene TRBV10-1; D gene uncertain. CDR1 is WNHNN, CDR2 SYGVQD, per germline (reference sequence). There are 13 residues in the CDR3.

This clonotype appeared many times. The rearrangement links TRBV29-1 to TRBJ1-3, with D perhaps TRBD1 (5 bases). Trimming removed 6 bases at V and 0 bases at J, with 12 bases between. Germline V CDR1 and CDR2: SQVTM, ANQGSEA. CDR3 length: 14 residues. This CDR3 reads CSVEDTHSGNTIYF. The CDR3 DNA sequence: TGCAGCGTGGAGGACACCCACTCTGGAAACACCATATATTTT. The whole variable domain, filled in from reference TRBV29-1 and TRBJ1-3, reads SAVISQKPSRDICQRGTSLTIQCQVDSQVTMMFWYRQQPGQSLTLIATANQGSEATYESGFVIDKFPISRPNLTFSTLTVSNMSPEDSSIYLCSVEDTHSGNTIYFGEGSWLTVV.

A word on this clonotype: A much larger clone sits a single nucleotide away, making a read error possible. The rearrangement links TRBV10-3 to TRBJ2-5; TRBD1 agrees at 8 bases. This CDR3 region has 15 residues. CDR1 is ENHRY, CDR2 SYGVKD, per germline. The CDR3 loop is CATGGYRGLQETRYF. The CDR3 DNA sequence: TGTGCCACAGGGGGGTACAGGGGGTTGCAGGAGACCCGGTACTTC.

The chain uses TRBV24-1 and TRBJ1-4; D not resolved. This CDR3 comprises 14 residues. CDR1 KGHDR and CDR2 SFDVKD come from the germline V gene. Trimming removed 0 bases from V and 3 bases from J, with 4 bases in between. The CDR3 sequence: CATSDLGPNEKLFF. The CDR3, as DNA: TGTGCCACCAGTGATTTGGGGCCTAATGAAAAACTGTTTTTT.

The rearrangement links TRBV5-6 to TRBJ2-7, with 7 bases aligning to TRBD1. The CDR3 extends over 14 amino acids. V lost 3 bases and J lost 10; bases outside the gene matches: 13. Per germline, CDR1 SGHDT and CDR2 YYEEEE. CDR3 sequence reads: CASSSFDRDRPQYF. The CDR3 bases are TGTGCCAGCAGCTCATTCGACAGGGATCGTCCCCAGTACTTC.

CDR3 region: CSATGTTYYEQYF. Here the CDR3 DNA reads TGCAGTGCTACCGGGACTACCTATTACGAGCAGTACTTC. The chain is built from TRBV20-1 and TRBJ2-7, with 7 bases fitting TRBD2. CDR3 size: 13 residues. J lost 4 bases, V lost 4 bases, and 7 bases had no gene match. Germline values: CDR1 DFQATT, CDR2 SNEGSKA (reference sequence).

This clonotype was recorded a few times. The CDR3 coding sequence is TGTGCCAGCAGTCCCTCGACGGGAATGAACACTGAAGCTTTCTTT. Its translation is CASSPSTGMNTEAFF. The chain links TRBV6-5 to TRBJ1-1; D is unclear. Looked up from germline, CDR1 is MNHEY and CDR2 is SVGAGI. Trimming pared 5 bases from V and 0 bases from J, leaving 13 bases between. This CDR3 has 15 residues.

In this sample, this clonotype turned up a few times. The gene calls are TRBV7-9 and TRBJ1-5; no reliable D call. V dropped 5 bases and J dropped 0 bases, with 11 bases sitting between them. Germline lookup yields CDR1 SEHNR and CDR2 FQNEAQ (reference sequence). CDR3 length: 15 amino acids. The CDR3 DNA is TGTGCCAGCAGCGGAGAGAGGTATAGCAATCAGCCCCAGCATTTT. The encoded protein is CASSGERYSNQPQHF.

This chain uses TRBV15 with TRBJ2-3; no reliable D call. The CDR3 extends over 16 amino acids. Germline CDR1 LNHNV, CDR2 YYDKDF (reference sequence). V lost 0 bases and J 2 bases, leaving 12 bases between the germline ends. This CDR3 reads CATSRDISANTDTQYF. Written as DNA, the CDR3 is TGTGCCACCAGCAGAGACATCAGCGCCAACACAGATACGCAGTATTTT.

This chain uses TRBV7-9 with TRBJ2-6; D is ambiguous. This CDR3 spans 16 amino acids. Germline CDR1 is SEHNR and CDR2 is FQNEAQ (reference sequence). V lost 6 bases to trimming and J lost 0 bases, with 12 bases between them. The CDR3 protein is CASRRTDYSGANVLTF. CDR3 nucleotide sequence: TGTGCCAGCAGAAGGACGGATTACTCTGGGGCCAACGTCCTGACTTTC.

The chain combines TRBV7-9 with TRBJ1-2; D remains ambiguous. Trimming removed 1 base at V and 3 bases at J, with 18 bases between. CDR3 length: 17 amino acids. Germline assignment: CDR1 SEHNR and CDR2 FQNEAQ (reference sequence). The CDR3: CASSLVVGPDLYYGYTF. The CDR3 DNA reads TGTGCCAGCAGCTTAGTGGTGGGCCCCGATCTATACTATGGCTACACCTTC.

This clonotype was seen repeatedly, ten times or more. This chain links TRBV2 with TRBJ1-2; D uncertain. CDR3 length equals 13 residues. Germline-derived CDR1 and CDR2 are SNHLY and FYNNEI. The V gene lost 6 bases and the J gene lost 0 bases, with 8 bases spanning the gap. CDR3 region: CASRTGANYGYTF. Written as DNA, the CDR3 is TGTGCCAGCAGGACGGGAGCTAACTATGGCTACACCTTC.

The chain couples TRBV20-1 to TRBJ1-2; D is perhaps TRBD1 (5 bases). This CDR3 is 17 amino acids long. V was pared by 0 bases and J by 6 bases, with 23 bases between. Germline V CDR1 and CDR2: DFQATT, SNEGSKA (reference sequence). Here the CDR3 DNA reads TGCAGTGCTAGAGACTATCAGGGAGGCAGCTTAGCCCATGGCTACACCTTC. It yields the protein CSARDYQGGSLAHGYTF.

Concerning this clonotype: This may be a read error, as it is one base from a much larger clone. The rearrangement links TRBV7-9 to TRBJ2-7, with TRBD1 matching 7 bases. J gave up 4 bases and V 4 bases, and 13 bases lay outside the gene matches. Germline V gene sequence: CDR1 SEHNR, CDR2 FQNEAQ (reference sequence). The CDR3 consists of 16 residues. CDR3 nucleotides: TGTGCCAGCAGCTCAGGGGGACAGTTCGGCTCTTACGAGCAGTACTTC. Translating gives CASSSGGQFGSYEQYF.

The chain combines TRBV7-9 with TRBJ1-3; tentatively, D is TRBD1 (5 bases). Trimming cost V 3 bases and J 3 bases, with 15 bases left between them. This CDR3 has 16 amino acids. Germline CDR1 SEHNR, CDR2 FQNEAQ (reference sequence). The CDR3 DNA is TGTGCCAGCAGCTTCCGACAGAATCCATTTGGAAACACCATATATTTT. Translation: CASSFRQNPFGNTIYF.

The chain employs TRBV20-1 and TRBJ1-2; D may be TRBD1 (5 bases). This CDR3 is built from 14 residues. Germline V gene sequence: CDR1 DFQATT, CDR2 SNEGSKA (reference sequence). Trimming stripped 2 bases from V and 6 bases from J, with 16 bases between. CDR3 residues: CSARSWDLVDGYTF. Here the CDR3 DNA reads TGCAGTGCTAGAAGCTGGGACCTGGTGGATGGCTACACCTTC.

In this sample, this clonotype turned up once. One base away lies a much larger clone, so this may be a sequencing read error. This sequence joins TRBV7-2 and TRBJ1-2, with a tentative D call TRBD1 (6 bases). The CDR3 spans 15 residues. Between the trimmed V and J ends, which lost 5 bases and 8 bases, there was a span of 21 bases. Per germline, CDR1 SGHTA and CDR2 FQGNSA. CDR3 loop: CASSGRTGTSRGYTF. The CDR3 DNA is TGTGCCAGCAGCGGACGAACAGGGACATCGCGGGGCTACACCTTC.

This clonotype was seen a handful of times. The V and J genes are TRBV7-9 and TRBJ1-3, with D unresolved. Germline lookup yields CDR1 SEHNR and CDR2 FQNEAQ (reference sequence). V lost 1 base and J 2 bases, leaving 9 bases between the germline ends. The CDR3 runs to 15 residues. CDR3 region: CASSLVVGTGNTIYF. The CDR3 DNA sequence: TGTGCCAGCAGCTTAGTAGTGGGCACTGGAAACACCATATATTTT.

This clonotype was seen a handful of times. CDR3 DNA: TGTGCCAGTACGACTGTAGCTAACTATGGCTACACCTTC. Translated, it gives CASTTVANYGYTF. This chain connects TRBV19 to TRBJ1-2; D ambiguous. Trimming removed 7 bases from V and 0 bases from J, with 9 bases in between. CDR3 length: 13 residues. Germline CDR1 and CDR2: LNHDA and SQIVND (reference sequence).

Notes on this clonotype: This clone may be a read error of a much larger clone one base away. V and J are TRBV7-7 and TRBJ1-2, with D unresolved. V was pared by 1 base and J by 4 bases, with 31 bases between. Per germline, CDR1 SSHAT and CDR2 FNYEAQ (reference sequence). The CDR3 sequence is 21 residues long. The CDR3 is CASSLVPANWRGGDRGYGYTF. CDR3 coding DNA: TGTGCCAGCAGCTTAGTCCCGGCAAACTGGCGGGGAGGTGATCGCGGCTATGGCTACACCTTC.

A few counts support this clonotype. The chain joins TRBV7-6 to TRBJ2-2, with 8 nucleotides matching TRBD1. Per germline, CDR1 SGHVS and CDR2 FNYEAQ. The junction had 7 bases not matched to a gene; V was cut back by 5 bases and J by 2 bases. CDR3 length equals 16 residues. The CDR3 DNA follows: TGTGCCAGCAGCCTTTCCGGGACAGGTAACACCGGGGAGCTGTTTTTT. This translates into CASSLSGTGNTGELFF.

The chain combines TRBV14 with TRBJ2-7; 7 bases match TRBD2. Germline trimming cut 0 bases from V and 2 bases from J; bases unmatched to any gene: 4. The CDR3 length is 15 residues. Germline loops: CDR1 SGHDN, CDR2 FVKESK. CDR3 DNA sequence: TGTGCCAGCAGCCAAGAATTCGCGGGAGCCTACGAGCAGTACTTC. Translated: CASSQEFAGAYEQYF.

The genes are TRBV11-2 and TRBJ2-5; D is tentatively TRBD1 or TRBD2 (6 bases each). This CDR3 has 17 amino acids. Trimming pared 5 bases from V and 4 bases from J, leaving 23 bases between. Germline V gives CDR1 SGHAT, CDR2 FQNNGV. DNA for the CDR3: TGTGCCAGCAGCCGAACTACAAATTCCCGGGGGCGAGAGACCCAGTACTTC. This translates into CASSRTTNSRGRETQYF.

This clonotype was recorded at least ten times. The chain joins TRBV7-8 to TRBJ1-4; TRBD1 might be the D (6 bases). The CDR3 totals 14 residues. Germline CDR1 is SGHVS and CDR2 is FQNEAQ. The V end was cut by 4 bases, the J end by 2 bases, with 8 bases between. The CDR3 spells CASSSQGTNEKLFF. The DNA for the CDR3 is TGTGCCAGCAGCTCACAGGGTACTAATGAAAAACTGTTTTTT.

The CDR3 sequence is CANLVRGEQFF. CDR3 in DNA: TGTGCCAACCTGGTACGGGGCGAGCAGTTCTTC. This chain joins TRBV7-2 and TRBJ2-5; D is possibly TRBD1 or TRBD2 (5 bases each). Gene TRBJ2-1 matches the end of the DNA better, so the J call may be wrong. Per germline, CDR1 SGHTA and CDR2 FQGNSA. The CDR3 is 11 residues long.

V is TRBV15 and J is TRBJ1-6; 9 bases line up with TRBD1. This CDR3 is 17 amino acids long. Germline CDR1 reads LNHNV; CDR2 reads YYDKDF (reference sequence). The V segment lost 2 bases and the J segment 0 bases; nucleotides outside the gene matches: 2. The CDR3 loop is CATSRPGQGSYNSPLHF. CDR3 coding DNA: TGTGCCACCAGCAGACCGGGACAGGGCTCCTATAATTCACCCCTCCACTTT.